These 20 T cell receptor beta chains were sequenced from one sample in a study of blood T cell repertoires in COVID-19. Clones were read by immunoSEQ multiplex PCR, and TCRdb kept only the in-frame ones, dropping some. The repertoire holds 140,000 to 150,000 clones, approximately 87% seen once, with 44% in the top ten. The sample was peripheral blood. All receptors come from a human donor in a cohort sampled during active COVID-19.

The chain couples TRBV7-8 to TRBJ1-1; the D is unclear. CDR1 and CDR2 (germline): SGHVS, FQNEAQ. This CDR3 is built from 14 residues. V was trimmed by 3 bases and J by 6 bases, leaving 14 bases between them. The CDR3 DNA is TGTGCCAGCAGCTTCGCAGGTTCCTCCTCTGAAGCTTTCTTT. Its protein is CASSFAGSSSEAFF.

The chain combines TRBV5-1 with TRBJ2-2; 10 bases are shared with TRBD1. Germline V gives CDR1 SGHRS, CDR2 YFSETQ. The V segment lost 4 bases and the J segment 7 bases; nucleotides outside the gene matches: 4. The CDR3 consists of 14 residues. CDR3 loop: CASSQGQGVGELFF. In DNA form, the CDR3 reads TGCGCCAGCAGCCAAGGACAGGGGGTCGGGGAGCTGTTTTTT.

The chain recombines TRBV18 with TRBJ2-7; D might be TRBD2 (5 bases). The V gene's germline CDR1 is KGHSH and CDR2 LQKENI. Trimming removed 3 bases at V and 4 bases at J, with 19 bases between. CDR3 size: 16 residues. The CDR3 region is CASSPPKAGRGYEQYF. The CDR3 DNA is TGTGCCAGCTCACCTCCCAAGGCAGGCCGGGGTTACGAGCAGTACTTC.

This clone was detected only a few times. The chain employs TRBV5-4 and TRBJ2-5; perhaps TRBD1 as D (5 bases). CDR3 size: 14 residues. V was pared by 1 base and J by 0 bases, with 7 bases between. Germline lookup yields CDR1 SGHNT and CDR2 YYREEE (reference sequence). Here the CDR3 DNA reads TGTGCCAGCAGCTTGCGACAGAACCAAGAGACCCAGTACTTC. This sequence encodes CASSLRQNQETQYF.

J is TRBJ2-7 and V is TRBV24-1, with D perhaps TRBD1 (6 bases). The length of the CDR3 is 15 residues. Germline V gene data show CDR1 as KGHDR and CDR2 as SFDVKD. V lost 9 bases and J 0 bases, leaving 17 bases between the germline ends. The CDR3 nucleotides read TGTGCCACCGGGGAGACAGGCAGGAGCTCCTACGAGCAGTACTTC. Its translation: CATGETGRSSYEQYF.

V and J are TRBV5-4 and TRBJ2-2; 8 nucleotides align to TRBD2. The junction had 14 bases not matched to a gene; V was cut back by 4 bases and J by 6 bases. The CDR3 has 17 amino acids. Germline-derived CDR1 and CDR2 are SGHNT and YYREEE (reference sequence). The CDR3 bases are TGTGCCAGCAGCATAGATGGTCCCCGGGGGGGGGCCGGGGAGCTGTTTTTT. It specifies CASSIDGPRGGAGELFF.

This chain uses TRBV14 with TRBJ1-1; D is unclear. CDR1 is SGHDN, CDR2 FVKESK, per germline. This CDR3 has 14 amino acids. V was trimmed by 2 bases and J by 1 base, leaving 8 bases between them. This CDR3 reads CASSQFGKNTEAFF. The CDR3 DNA is TGTGCCAGCAGCCAATTTGGCAAGAACACTGAAGCTTTCTTT.

The chain uses TRBV15 and TRBJ1-6; 9 bases line up with TRBD1. This CDR3 comprises 15 residues. J gave up 6 bases and V 9 bases, and 9 bases lay outside the gene matches. Germline loops: CDR1 LNHNV, CDR2 YYDKDF (reference sequence). The CDR3 DNA is TGTGCCACGAAACAGGGGGCGCCCCGTAATTCACCCCTCCACTTT. Residues: CATKQGAPRNSPLHF.

The V call is TRBV21-1, the J call TRBJ2-7; the table's D gene call, TRBD2, was not cross checked with the DNA. TRBV21-1 is termed a pseudogene. CDR3 length equals 17 residues. CDR3 coding DNA: TGTGCCAGCAGCAAAGGATTTTTGGCTAGCGGGAGACTCGAGCAGTACGTC. This translates into CASSKGFLASGRLEQYV.

V and J are TRBV29-1 and TRBJ1-1; no clear D gene. V dropped 7 bases and J dropped 6 bases, with 9 bases sitting between them. This CDR3 is 10 amino acids long. CDR1 and CDR2 from the germline V gene are SQVTM and ANQGSEA. Written as DNA, the CDR3 is TGCAGCGCCCGAACATCTGAAGCTTTCTTT. It is translated as CSARTSEAFF.

The chain uses TRBV18 and TRBJ2-1, with 10 bases matching TRBD1. The CDR3 sequence is 16 residues long. J was trimmed by 5 bases and V by 5 bases; bases with no gene match: 9. Germline values: CDR1 KGHSH, CDR2 LQKENI. The CDR3 reads CASSWIRDRGNNEQFF. DNA for the CDR3: TGTGCCAGCTCATGGATCCGGGACAGGGGAAACAATGAGCAGTTCTTC.

The chain employs TRBV10-3 and TRBJ1-2; a possible D gene is TRBD1 (5 bases). This CDR3 has 14 amino acids. Trimming took 3 bases from V and 3 from J, leaving 11 bases between them. Germline CDR1 reads ENHRY; CDR2 reads SYGVKD. DNA of the CDR3: TGTGCCATCAGTGACGGGGGGAGCTACTATGGCTACACCTTC. This sequence encodes CAISDGGSYYGYTF.

J is TRBJ1-2 and V is TRBV7-8, with D perhaps matching TRBD1 (5 bases). Germline CDR1 SGHVS, CDR2 FQNEAQ. The length of the CDR3 is 15 residues. V was clipped by 3 bases and J by 4 bases, with 15 bases between them. The CDR3 nucleotides are TGTGCCAGCAGCTTTCGGACGAAGGGACTCTATGGCTACACCTTC. This sequence encodes CASSFRTKGLYGYTF.

Here the CDR3 reads CASSLADFNNSPLHF. CDR3 DNA: TGTGCCAGCAGTTTGGCGGACTTTAATAATTCACCCCTCCACTTT. The chain has TRBV11-2 and TRBJ1-6; unclear D gene. Trimming took off 6 bases at V and 5 bases at J, with 14 bases between the two ends. This CDR3 region has 15 residues. From germline, CDR1 is SGHAT and CDR2 FQNNGV. Looking up the rest from reference TRBV11-2 and TRBJ1-6 gives the full variable domain: EAGVAQSPRYKIIEKRQSVAFWCNPISGHATLYWYQQILGQGPKLLIQFQNNGVVDDSQLPKDRFSAERLKGVDSTLKIQPAKLEDSAVYLCASSLADFNNSPLHFGNGTRLTVT.

The chain carries TRBV7-2 and TRBJ1-1; D possibly corresponds to TRBD1 (5 bases). V was cut by 1 base and J by 7 bases, with 13 bases left in between. Germline values: CDR1 SGHTA, CDR2 FQGNSA. The CDR3 covers 14 residues. CDR3 nucleotide sequence: TGTGCCAGCAGCTTAGGTCCTAGGGGCAGTGAAGCTTTCTTT. Encoded protein: CASSLGPRGSEAFF.

The chain joins TRBV19 to TRBJ2-7; 7 bases map to TRBD1. Germline CDR1 reads LNHDA; CDR2 reads SQIVND (reference sequence). The CDR3 length is 12 residues. Losses at the gene ends were 5 bases for V and 7 bases for J; bases not matched to a gene: 5. CDR3 bases: TGTGCCAGTAGTGAGGGGGCGGGTGAGCAGTACTTC. Protein: CASSEGAGEQYF.

The rearrangement links TRBV19 to TRBJ1-2, with D perhaps TRBD1 (6 bases). Germline V gives CDR1 LNHDA, CDR2 SQIVND (reference sequence). The germline V and J ends were trimmed by 3 bases and 8 bases, with 16 bases remaining between them. This CDR3 has 14 amino acids. CDR3 DNA: TGTGCCAGTAGTATTAGTAGACAGGCTTTAGGCTACACCTTC. Encoded protein: CASSISRQALGYTF.

The V and J genes are TRBV11-2 and TRBJ2-7, with 7 bases aligning to TRBD1. Germline CDR1 reads SGHAT; CDR2 reads FQNNGV. The CDR3 has 16 residues. V was pared by 1 base and J by 4 bases, with 10 bases of the junction left unmatched. CDR3 in amino acids: CASSLGRLAGGYEQYF. DNA for the CDR3: TGTGCCAGCAGCTTAGGGCGGCTGGCAGGGGGTTACGAGCAGTACTTC.

The chain links TRBV20-1 to TRBJ2-1; 7 bases fit TRBD2. This CDR3 comprises 14 residues. J gave up 2 bases and V 3 bases, and 4 bases lay outside the gene matches. Germline assignment: CDR1 DFQATT and CDR2 SNEGSKA (reference sequence). The chain's CDR3 is CSASMAGAYNEQFF. Written as DNA, the CDR3 is TGCAGTGCTAGTATGGCGGGAGCCTACAATGAGCAGTTCTTC.

This chain connects TRBV7-7 to TRBJ2-1, with 7 bases lining up with TRBD2. Germline CDR1 reads SSHAT; CDR2 reads FNYEAQ (reference sequence). The V segment lost 2 bases and the J segment 2 bases; nucleotides outside the gene matches: 3. The CDR3 extends over 15 amino acids. The CDR3 loop is CASSLLAGAYNEQFF. In DNA, the CDR3 is TGTGCCAGCAGCTTACTCGCGGGAGCCTACAATGAGCAGTTCTTC.